This entry lists 20 T cell receptor beta chains sequenced from one sample in a study of monozygotic twins with inflammatory bowel disease. Each CDR3 protein gets one entry in TCRdb, which reprocessed the 5' RACE reads and gives no DNA. The sample holds nearly 450,000 distinct CDR3 sequences. The sequencing sample was made of blood. The receptors originated from a human donor with ulcerative colitis or Crohn's disease, or a healthy co-twin of an affected twin (not recorded which).

The CDR3 here is CACQGGFYGYTF. The J gene is TRBJ1-2, the V gene TRBV2; the TCRdb D gene call, TRBD1, has no DNA to confirm it. There are 12 residues in the CDR3. Germline V gene sequence: CDR1 SNHLY, CDR2 FYNNEI.

This sequence joins TRBV20-1 and TRBJ2-3. CDR3 length: 12 amino acids. CDR1 is DFQATT and CDR2 is SNEGSKA in the germline V gene (reference sequence). CDR3 residues: CSARPFADTQYF.

The CDR3 loop reads CAISPGVRADTQYF. The gene calls are TRBV10-3 and TRBJ2-3; no DNA is available, so the TRBD1 call from TCRdb remains unchecked. CDR3 length: 14 amino acids. The germline gives CDR1 ENHRY, CDR2 SYGVKD.

The genes are TRBV20-1 and TRBJ1-1. Germline V gene sequence: CDR1 DFQATT, CDR2 SNEGSKA (reference sequence). The CDR3 extends over 15 amino acids. CDR3 region: CSARERTQGGREAFF.

This chain uses TRBV5-1 with TRBJ1-6; TCRdb's D call, TRBD1, is unchecked because there is no DNA. CDR1 is SGHRS and CDR2 is YFSETQ in the germline V gene. The CDR3 has 14 amino acids. CDR3: CASRPGQGNSPLHF.

The chain combines TRBV7-3 with TRBJ2-3; TCRdb returns TRBD1, unconfirmable since there is no DNA. This CDR3 contains 17 residues. Germline CDR1 SGHTA, CDR2 FQGTGA. CDR3 residues: CASSLGQTGGVLDTQYF.

The rearrangement joins TRBV27 to TRBJ1-5. This CDR3 contains 13 residues. Germline CDR1 MNHEY, CDR2 SMNVEV (reference sequence). CDR3: CASSRLSNQPQHF.

The chain has TRBV5-1 and TRBJ2-2; with no DNA, the TCRdb D assignment of TRBD2 cannot be verified. Germline assignment: CDR1 SGHRS and CDR2 YFSETQ. This CDR3 spans 16 amino acids. The CDR3 loop reads CASSLSGSAYTGELFF.

V is TRBV29-1 and J is TRBJ2-1; TCRdb names TRBD1, which stays unverified in the absence of DNA. CDR3 size: 13 residues. CDR1 is SQVTM, CDR2 ANQGSEA, per germline. CDR3 residues: CSVDRGTGNEQFF.

V and J are TRBV30 and TRBJ1-4; the D call from TCRdb, TRBD1, cannot be confirmed without DNA. The germline gives CDR1 GTSNPN, CDR2 SVGIG (reference sequence). This CDR3 is built from 12 residues. CDR3 residues: CAWRAGEEKLFF.

The chain combines TRBV7-8 with TRBJ2-7; TCRdb's D call, TRBD2, is unchecked because there is no DNA. Germline lookup yields CDR1 SGHVS and CDR2 FQNEAQ. CDR3 length: 14 residues. CDR3 protein: CASSSRTSTDEQYF.

The chain recombines TRBV15 with TRBJ1-2; as DNA is missing, the TRBD1 call by TCRdb cannot be tested. Germline V CDR1 and CDR2: LNHNV, YYDKDF (reference sequence). The CDR3 is 16 amino acids. The chain's CDR3 is CATSSGTPYTARGYTF.

The chain is built from TRBV14 and TRBJ2-7; the D call of TRBD1 rests on TCRdb alone, since no DNA is present to check it. The length of the CDR3 is 14 residues. From germline, CDR1 is SGHDN and CDR2 FVKESK. This CDR3 is CASSLYRDSYEQYF.

J is TRBJ2-1 and V is TRBV20-1. Germline assignment: CDR1 DFQATT and CDR2 SNEGSKA (reference sequence). The CDR3 is 13 amino acids. The CDR3 sequence: CSASGHIGNEQFF.

V gene TRBV11-2 combines with J gene TRBJ2-7; without DNA, the TCRdb call of TRBD2 cannot be checked. The V gene's germline CDR1 is SGHAT and CDR2 FQNNGV. This CDR3 region has 15 residues. The CDR3 reads CASSLELAGYGEQYF.

The chain employs TRBV20-1 and TRBJ2-2; TCRdb picks TRBD2, but there is no DNA to check that call. The CDR3 covers 14 residues. Germline CDR1 is DFQATT and CDR2 is SNEGSKA (reference sequence). The CDR3 loop reads CSATPSGLTGELFF.

V is TRBV5-1 and J is TRBJ1-1. The germline gives CDR1 SGHRS, CDR2 YFSETQ. The CDR3 is 16 amino acids. CDR3: CASSPNGRGTNTEAFF.

The chain recombines TRBV7-9 with TRBJ1-2; TCRdb's D call, TRBD1, is unchecked because there is no DNA. Germline V lookup: CDR1 SEHNR, CDR2 FQNEAQ (reference sequence). The CDR3 length is 15 residues. CDR3 loop: CASSWPQGASYGYTF. Together with reference TRBV7-9 and TRBJ1-2, the CDR3 gives the full variable domain: DTGVSQNPRHKITKRGQNVTFRCDPISEHNRLYWYRQTLGQGPEFLTYFQNEAQLEKSRLLSDRFSAERPKGSFSTLEIQRTEQGDSAMYLCASSWPQGASYGYTFGSGTRLTVV.

This rearrangement joins TRBV5-1 to TRBJ2-7; TCRdb reports TRBD1, a call that lacks DNA to check it against. This CDR3 contains 16 residues. The germline V gene has CDR1 SGHRS and CDR2 YFSETQ. CDR3 sequence reads: CASSQLTGQGHYEQYF.

This chain links TRBV5-1 with TRBJ2-2; TCRdb reports TRBD1, a call that lacks DNA to check it against. The germline V gene encodes CDR1 SGHRS and CDR2 YFSETQ. The CDR3 is 14 residues long. CDR3 region: CASSLVVGAGELFF.